The 10 T cell receptor beta chains in this list originate from one sample, sequenced in a study of T cells in women clearing cervical HPV infection. Clones were sequenced by immunoSEQ multiplex PCR, and TCRdb holds only the in-frame ones, with some missing. The sample yields about 31,000 clones, of which the top ten take up about 8.8%. The source material was blood buffy coat. The receptors stem from a woman between 18 and 70 years old with a cervical HPV16 infection that either progressed to CIN3+ or cleared (not recorded which).

With regard to this clone: The read finishes 3 residues shy of the CDR3 end, and the germline J gene is used to complete it. The chain joins TRBV19 to TRBJ1-2; 9 bases map to TRBD1. Germline values: CDR1 LNHDA, CDR2 SQIVND (reference sequence). CDR3 size: 14 residues. CDR3 sequence: CASNDKGTGKGYTF. The sequenced CDR3 bases are TGTGCCAGTAATGATAAGGGGACAGGGAAAGGC.

Points on this clone: The CDR3 is cut off 3 residues early in the read; its end comes from the germline J gene. The chain has TRBV7-2 and TRBJ2-7, with D perhaps TRBD1 or TRBD2 (5 bases each). The CDR3 has 14 residues. V was cut by 3 bases and J by 3 bases, with 12 bases left in between. Germline CDR1 reads SGHTA; CDR2 reads FQGNSA. CDR3 region: CASSLTEGYYEQYF. The DNA read from the CDR3 is TGTGCCAGCAGCTTGACAGAGGGCTACTACGAG.

About this clone: Coverage ceases 3 residues before the CDR3 finishes, and the germline J gene fills in the end. This chain links TRBV20-1 with TRBJ2-2; the match to TRBD2 covers 7 bases. From germline, CDR1 is DFQATT and CDR2 SNEGSKA (reference sequence). The CDR3 has 15 amino acids. J was trimmed by 4 bases and V by 4 bases; bases with no gene match: 9. The CDR3 DNA, read in part, is TGCAGTGCTATCCCGGTAGCGGGTCGCACCGGGGAG. It translates to CSAIPVAGRTGE. The full CDR3 protein reads CSAIPVAGRTGELFF.

Turning to this clone: The sequence runs out 3 residues before the end of the CDR3; the remainder is reconstructed from the germline J gene. The V and J genes are TRBV20-1 and TRBJ1-3, with D perhaps matching TRBD1 (5 bases). V lost 6 bases and J 0 bases, leaving 12 bases between the germline ends. Germline V gene sequence: CDR1 DFQATT, CDR2 SNEGSKA (reference sequence). This CDR3 contains 14 residues. The CDR3 bases that were read are TGCAGTGCAGCTCAGGGAGACTCTGGAAACACC. Translated: CSAAQGDSGNT. In full, the CDR3 is CSAAQGDSGNTIYF.

As for this clone: One junction end disagrees with the germline gene, perhaps due to a read error. Read sequence stops 3 residues before the CDR3 end, and the germline J gene provides the missing end. The V and J genes are TRBV7-2 and TRBJ1-5, with 7 bases aligning to TRBD1. Germline CDR1 reads SGHTA; CDR2 reads FQGNSA. The CDR3 has 15 residues. The CDR3 spells CASSLGGQKNQPQHF. Partial CDR3 DNA: TGTGCCAGCAGTTTAGGGGGACAGAAGAATCAGCCC.

In regard to this clone: The observed sequence ends 3 residues before the CDR3 terminus, with the missing tail filled in from the germline J gene. The rearrangement joins TRBV5-6 to TRBJ2-7, with TRBD1 matching over 10 bases. Germline V gene sequence: CDR1 SGHDT, CDR2 YYEEEE. This CDR3 region has 14 residues. V lost 4 bases and J lost 2; bases outside the gene matches: 3. Partial CDR3 DNA: TGTGCCAGCAGCCCCGGACAGGGGGCCTACGAG. It is translated as CASSPGQGAYE. The full CDR3 protein is CASSPGQGAYEQYF.

With respect to this clone: The CDR3 is cut off 3 residues early in the read; its end comes from the germline J gene. V usage is TRBV7-3 and J usage is TRBJ2-3, with TRBD2 matching over 10 bases. Germline V CDR1 and CDR2: SGHTA, FQGTGA. V lost 4 bases, J lost 5 bases, and 3 bases stayed unmatched. This CDR3 contains 14 residues. This CDR3 reads CASSSGLAVDTQYF. The covered CDR3 bases are TGTGCCAGCAGCTCAGGACTAGCGGTAGATACG.

Worth noting for this clone: The junction differs from germline at one of its ends, possibly a read error. The read ends 3 residues early relative to the CDR3; the germline J gene fills the gap. The V call is TRBV18, the J call TRBJ1-2; D gene unclear. Per germline, CDR1 KGHSH and CDR2 LQKENI. CDR3 size: 13 residues. CDR3 amino acids: CSSSPDSNYGYTF. CDR3 DNA, as far as it was read: TGTTCCAGCTCACCGGACTCTAACTATGGC.

Regarding this clone: The junction differs from germline at one of its ends, possibly a read error. The read comes to an end 3 residues before the CDR3 does, leaving the germline J gene to fill in the end. Other DNA sequences in the sample encode the same CDR3. The V call is TRBV7-9, the J call TRBJ1-2; 8 nucleotides match TRBD1. CDR1 and CDR2 (germline): SEHNR, FQNEAQ (reference sequence). The CDR3 has 14 amino acids. The CDR3 region is CSSSLETGDYGYTF. The DNA read from the CDR3 is TGTTCCAGCAGCTTAGAGACAGGGGACTATGGT.

About this clone itself: Sequencing ends 3 residues short of the CDR3 end; the germline J gene provides the rest. Other DNA sequences in this sample translate to the same CDR3. The gene calls are TRBV7-9 and TRBJ2-5, with TRBD1 matching over 7 bases. The CDR3 runs to 13 residues. Germline trimming cut 5 bases from V and 4 bases from J; bases unmatched to any gene: 4. From germline, CDR1 is SEHNR and CDR2 FQNEAQ (reference sequence). CDR3 protein: CASSLDRVETQYF. The sequenced part of the CDR3 DNA is TGTGCCAGCAGCCTCGACAGGGTAGAGACC.